This paragraph reports one T cell receptor beta chain. This clonotype was seen ten or more times. The antigen it binds to is not known. Per-nucleotide qualities are absent, and no much larger clonotype sits a single base away. The sample originates from a study of identical twins (dated by TCRdb to between 2015 and 2016). Broadly, across the study: The study deep-sequenced TCR alpha and beta repertoires from monozygotic twins, unrelated adults of various ages and cord blood to test whether fetal clonotypes persist. Replicate twin experiments were performed at different times using different library preparation protocols to rule out contamination. What the research found in general, with its limitations: Excess twin sharing in beta out-of-frame sequences was weaker because fewer shared sequences lowered the signal-to-noise ratio. Because the same donors could not be followed over many years, the conclusions relied on cross-sectional statistical analysis. Abundant cord blood beta clonotypes had fewer insertions, young adult naive repertoires showed a similar but weaker trend, and memory repertoires showed no such trend. In monozygotic twins, recombination models systematically underestimated out-of-frame TCR alpha sharing, but the models matched the sharing seen between unrelated individuals. Invariant T cells such as MAIT and iNKT could partly confound zero-insertion analyses, although diverse VJ usage argued against such confounding for most clonotypes. Compared with coincidental sharing between unrelated individuals, out-of-frame TCR alpha sequences shared between twins had an excess of sequences with low generation probability.

All donors were healthy Caucasians. The twin cohort consisted of three pairs of female monozygotic twins, all aged 18 to 29 years. CD4+ and CD8+ T cell populations were isolated with positive isolation kits from Invitrogen. The CDR3, cysteine through phenylalanine, is 13 amino acids long. Of all the DNA, just the CDR3 is kept, 39 bases in frame from base 1. V drops 5 bases and J drops 5 bases, leaving 16 bases in between. CDR1 and CDR2 were assigned from the germline V gene (reference sequence) as DFQATT and SNEGSKA. The library was made by 5' RACE. Sequencing used an Illumina HiSeq 2000. A universal primer binding site was introduced by template switching, and a unique molecular identifier was present in the final cDNA, enabling accurate counting of TCR cDNA molecules. First-strand cDNA for TCR alpha and beta chains was synthesized from specific primers in the conserved constant-segment region. To control for contamination, each cDNA library was double barcoded with a SMART-Mk sample barcode plus Illumina barcodes. Two successive PCR steps introduced TruSeq adapter sequences along with Illumina sample barcodes. The Illumina HiSeq platform was used with custom primers to sequence TCR alpha and beta cDNA libraries. As for the authors' bioinformatics: Raw reads were processed with MiGEC to extract unique molecular identifiers, and MiXCR was used to determine CDR3 positions. For each individual, recombination models were inferred using an EM algorithm with the repgenHMM and IGoR tools. The tcR package in R was used for shared clonotype analysis, with sharing normalized by the product of cloneset sizes. To study raw recombination free of thymic and clonal selection effects, out-of-frame nonproductive sequences were analyzed. TCRdb reworked the public reads: Q25 trimming with fastp, MiXCR clone assembly, productive beta chains retained. Every CDR3 protein is listed once, alongside the most common genes and DNA of its rows. The V and J calls were determined by TCRdb, not by the authors. This sample holds 450,000 or so distinct CDR3 sequences; approximately 15% were observed only once. The top ten clonotypes cover roughly 0.56% of the sample.

This sample also appeared in a second study, on yellow fever vaccine responses in identical twins. The second study's authors report: According to the authors, in identical twins the way T cells responded to vaccination appeared partly convergent and partly personalized. In the study, vaccine-responding T cell clones were precisely tracked in identical twins.

The sequenced sample was CD4+ T cells sorted from blood. The receptor was isolated from a woman aged 18-29 years in good health. Here the chain combines TRBV20-1 and TRBJ2-7; TRBD1 could be the D gene, as 6 bases match. The base sequence is TGCAGTGCTCTTCTAGACAGGACGAACGAGCAGTACTTC. This translates into CSALLDRTNEQYF.